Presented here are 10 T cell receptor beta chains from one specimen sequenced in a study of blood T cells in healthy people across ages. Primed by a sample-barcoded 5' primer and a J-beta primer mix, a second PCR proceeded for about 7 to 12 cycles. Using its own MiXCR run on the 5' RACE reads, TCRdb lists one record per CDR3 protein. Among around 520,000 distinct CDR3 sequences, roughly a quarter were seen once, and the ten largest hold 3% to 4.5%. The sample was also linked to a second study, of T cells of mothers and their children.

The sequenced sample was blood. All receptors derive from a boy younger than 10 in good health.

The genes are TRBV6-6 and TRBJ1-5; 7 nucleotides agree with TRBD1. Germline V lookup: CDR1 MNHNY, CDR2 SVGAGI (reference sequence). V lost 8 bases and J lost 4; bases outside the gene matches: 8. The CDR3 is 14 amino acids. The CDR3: CASRQTGENQPQHF. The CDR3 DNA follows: TGTGCCAGCCGGCAAACAGGGGAAAATCAGCCCCAGCATTTT.

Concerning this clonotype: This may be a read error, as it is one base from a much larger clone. The CDR3 DNA follows: TGCAGTGCTATACCAGAGACCCAGTACTTC. Its translation: CSAIPETQYF. The chain is built from TRBV20-1 and TRBJ2-5; D remains ambiguous. Trimming pared 4 bases from V and 4 bases from J, leaving 4 bases between. CDR1 and CDR2 (germline): DFQATT, SNEGSKA (reference sequence). CDR3 length: 10 residues.

Here the CDR3 reads CASRALQETQYF. The CDR3 coding sequence is TGTGCCAGCAGGGCCCTCCAAGAGACCCAGTACTTC. This sequence joins TRBV12-3 or TRBV12-4 and TRBJ2-5; D ambiguous. The CDR3 length is 12 residues. V was shortened by 6 bases and J by 1 base, with 6 bases between the two germline ends.

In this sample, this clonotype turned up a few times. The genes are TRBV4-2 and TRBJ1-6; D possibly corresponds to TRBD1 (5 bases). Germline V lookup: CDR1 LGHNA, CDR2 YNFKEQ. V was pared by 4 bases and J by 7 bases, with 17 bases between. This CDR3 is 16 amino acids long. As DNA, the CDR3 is TGTGCCAGCAGCCCAAGAGAGGGACGGCTAAATTCACCCCTCCACTTT. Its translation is CASSPREGRLNSPLHF.

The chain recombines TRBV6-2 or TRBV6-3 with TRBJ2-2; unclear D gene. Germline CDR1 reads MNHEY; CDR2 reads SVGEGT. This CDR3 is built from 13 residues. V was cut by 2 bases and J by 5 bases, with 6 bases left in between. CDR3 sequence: CASSYMGTGELFF. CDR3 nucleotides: TGTGCCAGCAGTTACATGGGGACCGGGGAGCTGTTTTTT.

Here the CDR3 DNA reads TGCAGCGTGGCCGACAAACAGGGGGCACCGACCTACGAGCAGTACTTC. As protein: CSVADKQGAPTYEQYF. This chain links TRBV29-1 with TRBJ2-7; 9 bases are a match to TRBD1. Germline assignment: CDR1 SQVTM and CDR2 ANQGSEA. CDR3 length: 16 amino acids. J lost 2 bases, V lost 6 bases, and 14 bases had no gene match.

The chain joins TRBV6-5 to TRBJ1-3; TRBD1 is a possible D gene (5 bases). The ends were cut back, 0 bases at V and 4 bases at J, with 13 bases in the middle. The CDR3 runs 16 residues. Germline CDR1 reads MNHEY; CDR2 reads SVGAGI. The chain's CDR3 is CASSYSLQGSGNTIYF. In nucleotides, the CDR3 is TGTGCCAGCAGTTACTCACTCCAGGGCTCCGGAAACACCATATATTTT.

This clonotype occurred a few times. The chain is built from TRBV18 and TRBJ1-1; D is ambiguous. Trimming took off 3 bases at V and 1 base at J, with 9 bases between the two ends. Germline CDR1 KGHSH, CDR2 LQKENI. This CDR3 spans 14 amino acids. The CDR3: CASSPWIQNTEAFF. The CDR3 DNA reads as TGTGCCAGCTCACCGTGGATACAGAACACTGAAGCTTTCTTT. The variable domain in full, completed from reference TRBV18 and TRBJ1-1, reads NAGVMQNPRHLVRRRGQEARLRCSPMKGHSHVYWYRQLPEEGLKFMVYLQKENIIDESGMPKERFSAEFPKEGPSILRIQQVVRGDSAAYFCASSPWIQNTEAFFGQGTRLTVV.

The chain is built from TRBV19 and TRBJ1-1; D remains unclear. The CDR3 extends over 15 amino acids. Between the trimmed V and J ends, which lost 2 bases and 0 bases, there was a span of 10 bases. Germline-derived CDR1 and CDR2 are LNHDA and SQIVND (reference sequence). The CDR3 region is CASSIYDGLNTEAFF. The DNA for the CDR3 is TGTGCCAGTAGTATATACGACGGCCTGAACACTGAAGCTTTCTTT. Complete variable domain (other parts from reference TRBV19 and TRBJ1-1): DGGITQSPKYLFRKEGQNVTLSCEQNLNHDAMYWYRQDPGQGLRLIYYSQIVNDFQKGDIAEGYSVSREKKESFPLTVTSAQKNPTAFYLCASSIYDGLNTEAFFGQGTRLTVV.

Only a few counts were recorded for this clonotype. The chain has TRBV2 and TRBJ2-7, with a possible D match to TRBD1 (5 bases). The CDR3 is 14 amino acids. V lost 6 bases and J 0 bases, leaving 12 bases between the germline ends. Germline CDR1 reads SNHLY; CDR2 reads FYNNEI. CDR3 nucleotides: TGTGCCAGCAGGGCGACAGTTAGCTCCTACGAGCAGTACTTC. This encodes CASRATVSSYEQYF.